This entry lists 13 T cell receptor beta chains sequenced from one sample in a study of blood T cells in healthy people across ages. Through a sample-barcoded 5' primer and a J-beta primer mix, a second PCR was run for about 7 to 12 cycles. TCRdb re-derived calls from the 5' RACE reads in MiXCR, one entry per CDR3 protein. The sample lists 1.5 million to 2 million distinct CDR3 sequences; about 28% were seen once. Specimen: blood. Every receptor here comes from a woman in her twenties or thirties in good health.

This clonotype occurred a few times. The chain joins TRBV30 to TRBJ2-7; D may be TRBD1 (5 bases). CDR1 and CDR2 from the germline V gene are GTSNPN and SVGIG (reference sequence). Trimming stripped 3 bases from V and 2 bases from J, with 8 bases between. The CDR3 extends over 12 amino acids. The CDR3 reads CAWRRGTYEQYF. DNA for the CDR3: TGTGCCTGGAGAAGGGGAACCTACGAGCAGTACTTC.

This clonotype was seen a handful of times. V usage is TRBV27 and J usage is TRBJ2-3, with 12 bases identical to TRBD2. Germline V gene lookup returns CDR1 MNHEY and CDR2 SMNVEV (reference sequence). This CDR3 is built from 17 residues. The V gene end was trimmed by 4 bases and the J gene end by 5 bases; junction bases not matched to a gene: 10. CDR3 amino acids: CASSSMRLAGVEDTQYF. CDR3 DNA: TGTGCCAGCAGTTCCATGAGACTAGCGGGAGTAGAAGATACGCAGTATTTT.

V usage is TRBV9 and J usage is TRBJ2-1, with 9 bases matching TRBD1. The CDR3 runs 14 residues. In germline, CDR1 is SGDLS, CDR2 YYNGEE. V lost 0 bases to trimming and J lost 10 bases; unmatched junction nucleotides: 5. The DNA for the CDR3 is TGTGCCAGCAGCGTAGGACAGGGGGTCAAGGAGCAGTTCTTC. Amino acids: CASSVGQGVKEQFF.

This clonotype has just a few counts. V gene TRBV7-8 combines with J gene TRBJ2-3, with D perhaps matching TRBD2 (6 bases). V was pared by 6 bases and J by 3 bases, with 16 bases between. The CDR3 spans 15 residues. Germline CDR1 and CDR2: SGHVS and FQNEAQ. The CDR3: CASSPAGTPTDTQYF. DNA of the CDR3: TGTGCCAGCAGTCCTGCCGGGACTCCTACAGATACGCAGTATTTT.

This clonotype was detected a few times. The chain recombines TRBV27 with TRBJ2-6; no definite D call. The CDR3 is 14 amino acids. V was shortened by 7 bases and J by 4 bases, with 11 bases between the two germline ends. Germline CDR1 is MNHEY and CDR2 is SMNVEV (reference sequence). The CDR3 sequence is CASKEYSGANVLTF. DNA of the CDR3: TGTGCCAGCAAGGAGTATTCGGGGGCCAACGTCCTGACTTTC.

This clonotype showed up many times. The chain couples TRBV19 to TRBJ1-2, with D unclear. The CDR3 spans 14 residues. The germline V and J ends were trimmed by 7 bases and 6 bases, with 18 bases remaining between them. Germline V CDR1 and CDR2: LNHDA, SQIVND (reference sequence). CDR3 in DNA: TGTGCCAGTACCCGTCTTCAGGCGGGTGATGGCTACACCTTC. Its translation: CASTRLQAGDGYTF.

V and J are TRBV12-3 or TRBV12-4 and TRBJ1-2; 7 bases are shared with TRBD1. V gave up 6 bases and J gave up 12 bases; unmatched junction bases: 10. The CDR3 spans 12 residues. CDR3 loop: CASRMTGIRHTF. CDR3 nucleotides: TGTGCCAGCAGGATGACAGGGATTCGCCACACCTTC.

J is TRBJ2-1 and V is TRBV20-1; 12 positions match TRBD2. Gene TRBJ2-7 matches the end of the DNA better, so the J call may be wrong. CDR1 and CDR2 from the germline V gene are DFQATT and SNEGSKA (reference sequence). CDR3 length: 17 amino acids. The CDR3 here is CSARLRTSGTTYNEQYF. CDR3 sequence (DNA): TGCAGTGCTAGACTTCGGACTAGCGGGACGACCTACAATGAGCAGTACTTC.

There are a few counts of this clonotype. The chain links TRBV12-5 to TRBJ2-7; TRBD2 aligns across 7 bases. V gave up 3 bases and J gave up 3 bases; unmatched junction bases: 5. Per germline, CDR1 LGHNT and CDR2 FRNRAP. CDR3 length: 14 residues. Here the CDR3 DNA reads TGTGCTAGTGGTTTCGGGGGACTATACTACGAGCAGTACTTC. Translated, it gives CASGFGGLYYEQYF.

The table lists this clonotype with a few counts. The chain employs TRBV6-5 and TRBJ1-5; D gene ambiguous. Germline CDR1 MNHEY, CDR2 SVGAGI. Trimming pared 0 bases from V and 6 bases from J, leaving 6 bases between. CDR3 length: 13 residues. The CDR3 DNA reads as TGTGCCAGCAGTTACTCCACCGCTCAGCCCCAGCATTTT. Translated: CASSYSTAQPQHF.

The V gene is TRBV21-1, the J gene TRBJ1-1; the DNA was not used to check the table's D call, TRBD1. TRBV21-1 represents a pseudogene. The CDR3 consists of 15 residues. CDR3 sequence: CASSKDRQGNTEAFF. The DNA for the CDR3 is TGTGCCAGCAGCAAAGATAGACAGGGGAACACTGAAGCTTTCTTT.

There are a few counts of this clonotype. V gene TRBV7-2 combines with J gene TRBJ1-2; TRBD1 matches 10 bases. The CDR3 runs 14 residues. The V and J ends lost 8 bases and 2 bases, in that order; junction bases with no gene match: 5. CDR1 is SGHTA and CDR2 is FQGNSA in the germline V gene. DNA of the CDR3: TGTGCCAGCTTTGGGACAGGGGTAAACTATGGCTACACCTTC. It encodes CASFGTGVNYGYTF.

J is TRBJ1-6 and V is TRBV5-1, with TRBD1 as a possible D gene (5 bases). Trimming pared 4 bases from V and 12 bases from J, leaving 17 bases between. CDR1 and CDR2 from the germline V gene are SGHRS and YFSETQ. This CDR3 has 14 amino acids. CDR3 amino acids: CASSGEGRRGPLHF. CDR3 nucleotides: TGCGCCAGCAGCGGCGAAGGCCGAAGGGGACCCCTCCACTTT.